This TCR beta chain emerged from a study of identical twins. Findings and limits, study-wide: The study based its conclusions on cross-sectional statistical analysis and did not follow the same donors.

About this clonotype itself: The antigen is unknown.

V was pared by 3 bases and J by 5 bases, with 14 bases between. Germline lookup yields CDR1 DFQATT and CDR2 SNEGSKA (reference sequence). The CDR3 loop spans 13 amino acids. Each CDR3 protein is one row after TCRdb ran MiXCR on the 5' RACE reads. Here the sample spans 280,000 or so distinct CDR3 sequences, about 8% being singletons. The same data also contributed to another study, on yellow fever vaccine responses in identical twins. According to that study: After vaccination, twins' T cell response reportedly seemed partly convergent, partly personalized.

Sequencing was performed on memory (CD45RO+) T cells sorted from blood. This TCR was sampled from a woman between 18 and 29 years old in good health. The rearrangement joins TRBV20-1 to TRBJ2-7, with D possibly TRBD2 on 7 matching bases. The CDR3 DNA reads TGCAGTGCTAGGCCGGGGGGCAGGGACGAGCAGTACTTC. Translation: CSARPGGRDEQYF.